Presented here are 23 T cell receptor beta chains from one specimen sequenced in a study of identical twins. One entry per CDR3 protein results from TCRdb running MiXCR on the 5' RACE reads. The sample contains 690,000 or so distinct CDR3 sequences, around 8.3% of which appear only once. These data also formed part of another study, on yellow fever vaccine responses in identical twins.

Sequenced sample: PBMCs. The receptor source for this set is a woman between 18 and 30 years old in good health.

The count of this clonotype is one. This likely comes from a read error, as the CDR3 has no conserved phenylalanine or tryptophan at its end. The V gene is TRBV5-1, the J gene TRBJ2-3, with 10 bases lining up with TRBD2. The CDR3 is made up of 16 amino acids. CDR1 SGHRS and CDR2 YFSETQ come from the germline V gene. V was clipped by 1 base and J by 1 base; unmatched bases: 3. For the CDR3, the DNA is TGCGCCAGCAGCTTGTGGCTAGCGGGGGGCACAGATACGCAGTATCTT. Translated: CASSLWLAGGTDTQYL.

The chain recombines TRBV10-3 with TRBJ1-1; tentatively, D is TRBD1 (5 bases). The germline gives CDR1 ENHRY, CDR2 SYGVKD. The CDR3 has 17 amino acids. The V and J ends lost 2 bases and 0 bases respectively, with 16 bases between them. The CDR3 loop is CAISEPTEGPMNTEAFF. DNA for the CDR3: TGTGCCATCAGTGAGCCGACGGAGGGACCCATGAACACTGAAGCTTTCTTT.

This clonotype was observed at least ten times. The rearrangement links TRBV29-1 to TRBJ1-6, with D possibly TRBD1 on 6 matching bases. V lost 5 bases and J 7 bases, leaving 12 bases between the germline ends. The CDR3 has 13 amino acids. The V gene's germline CDR1 is SQVTM and CDR2 ANQGSEA. The CDR3 bases are TGCAGCGTTAAGGCAGGGGTAAATTCACCCCTCCACTTT. This sequence encodes CSVKAGVNSPLHF.

This clonotype was seen only a few times. The chain carries TRBV4-2 and TRBJ2-1; D possibly matches TRBD1 or TRBD2 (5 bases each). Looked up from germline, CDR1 is LGHNA and CDR2 is YNFKEQ. Trimming stripped 5 bases from V and 0 bases from J, with 20 bases between. The CDR3 is made up of 18 amino acids. The CDR3 spells CASSGRDPLQGSYNEQFF. The CDR3 DNA is TGTGCCAGCAGCGGCCGGGACCCCCTCCAGGGCTCCTACAATGAGCAGTTCTTC.

This clonotype was detected many times. The chain joins TRBV6-1 to TRBJ1-1; D unresolved. Per the germline V gene, CDR1 is MNHNS and CDR2 is SASEGT. CDR3 size: 14 residues. V was shortened by 6 bases and J by 5 bases, with 16 bases between the two germline ends. Here the CDR3 DNA reads TGTGCCAGCAGGATACCGGGATCCCCAACTGAAGCTTTCTTT. Protein: CASRIPGSPTEAFF.

This clonotype was observed a handful of times. This chain connects TRBV6-1 to TRBJ2-3; D might be TRBD1 (6 bases). The CDR3 is made up of 14 amino acids. The ends were cut back, 6 bases at V and 2 bases at J, with 12 bases in the middle. Germline CDR1 and CDR2: MNHNS and SASEGT. The CDR3 DNA is TGTGCCAGCAGAAGACAGGAGTACACAGATACGCAGTATTTT. Protein product: CASRRQEYTDTQYF.

The J gene is TRBJ2-5, the V gene TRBV12-3 or TRBV12-4; TRBD2 agrees at 9 bases. The CDR3 extends over 15 amino acids. Losses at the gene ends were 5 bases for V and 4 bases for J; bases not matched to a gene: 8. The CDR3 DNA sequence: TGTGCCAGCAGTGCAGAGGGCGGGAGGGGAGAGACCCAGTACTTC. Translation gives CASSAEGGRGETQYF.

J is TRBJ2-1 and V is TRBV20-1; TRBD2 agrees at 10 bases. Trimming cost V 0 bases and J 3 bases; bases outside gene matches: 5. The CDR3 length is 16 residues. Germline CDR1 is DFQATT and CDR2 is SNEGSKA (reference sequence). CDR3 loop: CSARDNSGRLYNEQFF. The CDR3 region has the DNA TGCAGTGCTAGAGATAATAGCGGGAGGCTCTACAATGAGCAGTTCTTC.

CDR3 sequence: CASSLELAEQFF. CDR3 coding DNA: TGTGCCAGCAGCCTCGAACTAGCGGAGCAGTTCTTC. V gene TRBV9 combines with J gene TRBJ2-1, with 7 bases lining up with TRBD2. Germline trimming cut 4 bases from V and 10 bases from J; bases unmatched to any gene: 5. Looked up from germline, CDR1 is SGDLS and CDR2 is YYNGEE. The CDR3 contains 12 residues.

This sequence joins TRBV6-1 and TRBJ2-3; D gene uncertain. CDR3 length: 14 residues. The V gene lost 3 bases and the J gene lost 0 bases, with 7 bases spanning the gap. Germline CDR1 MNHNS, CDR2 SASEGT. CDR3 sequence: CASSDLGSTDTQYF. For the CDR3, the DNA is TGTGCCAGCAGTGACCTAGGGAGCACAGATACGCAGTATTTT.

The V call is TRBV20-1, the J call TRBJ2-7, with D perhaps matching TRBD1 (7 bases). Germline CDR1 is DFQATT and CDR2 is SNEGSKA (reference sequence). This CDR3 comprises 13 residues. The V end was cut by 5 bases, the J end by 0 bases, with 11 bases between. CDR3 coding DNA: TGCAGTGCTTGGCGGGACAGCTCCTACGAGCAGTACTTC. It specifies CSAWRDSSYEQYF.

In its sample, this clonotype was seen many times. J is TRBJ2-7 and V is TRBV7-9, with D perhaps TRBD1 or TRBD2 (5 bases each). The CDR3 has 12 residues. Germline V gene sequence: CDR1 SEHNR, CDR2 FQNEAQ (reference sequence). Trimming shortened V by 4 bases and J by 6 bases, and 10 bases separated the two germline ends. This CDR3 reads CASSWDRLEQYF. For the CDR3, the DNA is TGTGCCAGCAGCTGGGACCGCCTCGAGCAGTACTTC.

In this sample, this clonotype turned up many times. The chain is built from TRBV12-3 or TRBV12-4 and TRBJ2-7; a weak D match, TRBD2 (5 bases). Trimming took off 5 bases at V and 1 base at J, with 12 bases between the two ends. CDR3 size: 14 residues. As DNA, the CDR3 is TGTGCCAGCAGTGATGGGAGCCTTTCCTACGAGCAGTACTTC. Encoded protein: CASSDGSLSYEQYF.

This clonotype was seen a handful of times. V gene TRBV28 combines with J gene TRBJ2-1, with D tentatively TRBD1 (5 bases). This CDR3 contains 12 residues. V dropped 6 bases and J dropped 10 bases, with 13 bases sitting between them. Germline loops: CDR1 MDHEN, CDR2 SYDVKM. CDR3: CASSQGGEEQFF. The CDR3 region has the DNA TGTGCCAGCAGCCAGGGTGGGGAAGAGCAGTTCTTC.

This clonotype was counted ten times or more. The chain carries TRBV12-3 or TRBV12-4 and TRBJ2-3; 8 nucleotides match TRBD1. J gave up 4 bases and V 3 bases, and 0 bases lay outside the gene matches. This CDR3 is built from 13 residues. CDR3 nucleotides: TGTGCCAGCAGTTTGACAGGGGCAGATACGCAGTATTTT. Residues: CASSLTGADTQYF.

This clonotype was counted between two and nine times. The V and J genes are TRBV7-6 and TRBJ2-7, with a possible D match to TRBD2 (6 bases). The V end was cut by 1 base, the J end by 7 bases, with 14 bases between. Germline V gene lookup returns CDR1 SGHVS and CDR2 FNYEAQ. The CDR3 is 14 residues long. CDR3 sequence (DNA): TGTGCCAGCAGCTTAGGCGGGGTAGGGCGGGAGCAGTACTTC. This encodes CASSLGGVGREQYF.

The J gene is TRBJ2-3, the V gene TRBV30, with 13 bases matching TRBD2. There are 15 residues in the CDR3. Trimming took 4 bases from V and 2 from J; bases not matched to a gene: 3. Per the germline V gene, CDR1 is GTSNPN and CDR2 is SVGIG (reference sequence). DNA for the CDR3: TGTGCCTGGATGGGACTAGCGGGACTCACAGATACGCAGTATTTT. It encodes CAWMGLAGLTDTQYF.

This clonotype occurred a few times. V is TRBV7-9 and J is TRBJ1-1; TRBD1 agrees at 11 bases. Germline V gene lookup returns CDR1 SEHNR and CDR2 FQNEAQ (reference sequence). With 6 bases clipped from V and 2 bases from J, the junction kept 11 bases outside the gene matches. This CDR3 spans 17 amino acids. For the CDR3, the DNA is TGTGCCAGCAGTCATTCTCCCGGGACAGGGGGTAACACTGAAGCTTTCTTT. Amino acid sequence: CASSHSPGTGGNTEAFF.

This clonotype has a handful of counts. The chain uses TRBV12-3 or TRBV12-4 and TRBJ2-2; the D gene is possibly TRBD1 (6 bases). V was clipped by 6 bases and J by 3 bases, with 14 bases between them. This CDR3 spans 15 amino acids. CDR3 region: CASSPTGSHTGELFF. The DNA of the CDR3 is TGTGCCAGCAGCCCTACAGGGTCGCACACCGGGGAGCTGTTTTTT.

This clonotype was seen a few times. The CDR3: CASSKNPGQGADEQFF. In nucleotides, the CDR3 is TGTGCCAGCAGTAAAAATCCGGGACAGGGGGCGGATGAGCAGTTCTTC. The rearrangement uses TRBV6-2 or TRBV6-3 and TRBJ2-1; 12 bases agree with TRBD1. Per germline, CDR1 MNHEY and CDR2 SVGEGT. CDR3 length equals 16 residues. V trimming: 5 bases; J trimming: 8 bases; junction bases outside the gene matches: 10.

In this sample, this clonotype turned up a few times. The rearrangement joins TRBV7-9 to TRBJ2-7; 9 nucleotides line up with TRBD2. CDR1 SEHNR and CDR2 FQNEAQ come from the germline V gene (reference sequence). V was clipped by 1 base and J by 0 bases; unmatched bases: 7. CDR3 length equals 17 residues. The CDR3, as DNA: TGTGCCAGCAGCTTAGGTATAGCGGGAGAGTCCTCCTACGAGCAGTACTTC. Translated, it gives CASSLGIAGESSYEQYF.

The chain combines TRBV10-3 with TRBJ2-1; 10 nucleotides line up with TRBD2. With V trimmed by 4 bases and J by 5 bases, 8 bases remained unmatched. Germline V gives CDR1 ENHRY, CDR2 SYGVKD. The CDR3 totals 16 residues. The CDR3 region has the DNA TGTGCCATCAGTGTATTAGCGGGAGGCCGCAACAATGAGCAGTTCTTC. Protein product: CAISVLAGGRNNEQFF.

CDR3: CASSQGTTSGNYNEQFF. CDR3 coding DNA: TGCGCCAGCAGCCAAGGAACAACTAGCGGGAACTACAATGAGCAGTTCTTC. The rearrangement uses TRBV4-3 and TRBJ2-1, with 10 positions matching TRBD2. The length of the CDR3 is 17 residues. Germline CDR1 is LGHNA and CDR2 is YSLEER. V trimming: 1 base; J trimming: 3 bases; junction bases outside the gene matches: 6.